This entry features one T cell receptor beta chain sequence. No antigen is known for it. Base qualities are not at hand, and no much larger clone is one base apart. TCR CDR3 regions were amplified from genomic DNA by multiplex PCR using the deep immunoSEQ assay. Extracted genomic DNA from each cell subset was distributed evenly across all wells of several immunoSEQ 96-well plates, and each plate was treated as a replicate. For sorted subsets, each replicate PCR was loaded with 200 to 250 ng genomic DNA, equivalent to approximately 27,000 T cell genomes. The purified libraries were quantified using a Qubit 3.0 fluorometer, sized with a Bioanalyzer 2100, and then quantified again using the KAPA Library Quantification kit. Every immunoSEQ 96-well plate was sequenced on a dedicated single-read 150-cycle Illumina NextSeq 550 flow cell. Per the authors' processing: The immunoSEQ output contained only junctional sequences without quality scores, so filtering could not match that applied to full-length reads. Sequences were annotated with PyIR, a Python wrapper for IgBLAST v1.9, and V/J genes and CDR3 were assigned using IMGT germline references. Reads were filtered out if the reads had weak V/J assignments (E-value above 1e-6), no CDR3, stop codons, out-of-frame junctions, or ambiguous translated residues. A V3J clonotype was defined by an identical inferred V gene, J gene, and CDR3 amino acid sequence. To compute the percentage overlap between repertoires, the number of shared unique clonotypes was divided by the size of the smaller repertoire. Three approaches were used to assess repertoire richness: RTK rarefaction, the Chao1 estimator, and Recon v2.1 estimates of unobserved clonotypes. OLGA was used to compute generation probabilities for all TCRbeta clonotypes that the gDNA method yielded from several donors. In its TCRdb copy, this immuneACCESS table keeps in-frame sequences only and misses some clones. Where compared with another copy, unresolved V genes explain less than half of these, and the others have no known cause. V and J calls and clone size are copied from that table; D and trimming were computed from the DNA. This sample comprises about 2.1 million clones, about 94% of them detected only once. The ten largest clones take up around 1.7% of the sample.

This sample stems from a study of shared clonotypes between healthy human individuals (TCRdb year 2020). Turning to the overall study: The cohort comprised a couple of women and a few men aged 18 to 49 years. For each donor, CD4 naive and CD4 memory were each given three plates, CD8 naive was given two plates, and CD8 memory was given one plate. Blood TCR repertoires of five healthy adults were deeply sequenced to estimate repertoire size and the extent of clonotype sharing between individuals. To increase sequencing depth and limit assay-specific biases, TCR repertoire library preparation and sequencing were carried out by different laboratories using diverse techniques. Each donor's leukapheresis produced roughly between about 0.8 and 8.9 billion PBMCs.

The germline V gene (reference sequence) yields MNHEY for CDR1 and SMNVEV for CDR2. Measured from the cysteine to the phenylalanine, the CDR3 is 17 residues long. Of all the DNA, just the CDR3 is kept, 51 bases in frame from base 1. The germline ends are 18 bases apart after V is trimmed by 0 bases and J by 4 bases. CD8 naive samples were CD45RO-negative cells positively selected for CCR7, giving a CD45RA+CCR7+ population that excluded TemRA cells. The donors were healthy, HIV-negative adults who had no recently reported acute infections or vaccinations. Every donor was a Caucasian adult residing in Nashville, Tennessee, USA. Blood was collected by leukapheresis, and PBMCs were isolated by Ficoll-Histopaque density gradient centrifugation and then cryopreserved in liquid nitrogen vapor phase. Analytical flow cytometry was used to check the purity and quantity of each magnetically sorted T cell population. Genomic DNA was isolated from every sorted fraction and measured by UV absorbance on a Nanodrop 2000c.

Findings and caveats that apply to the study as a whole: Sampling was restricted to blood, and TCR repertoires in tissues likely differ from the TCR repertoires found in blood. Compared with non-shared clonotypes, clonotypes shared by all four sorted-subset donors had higher generation probabilities. Pairwise subsampling indicated that sequencing depth was expected to affect the degree of clonotype sharing among donors. Rarefaction of sorted-subset datasets indicated incomplete sequencing despite the large sequencing depth. Estimated clonotype richness was generally larger for naive than for memory subsets. Across a few donors, around 5% of naive CD4, more than 3% of naive CD8, 2% to 2.5% of memory CD4, and 0.4% of memory CD8 clonotypes were shared. Because the study included only a small number of donors, the genetic and exposure-history diversity represented was limited.

The chain employs TRBV27 and TRBJ1-1; perhaps TRBD1 is the D gene, with 5 bases matching. The sample comprised naive CD8+ T cells from PBMCs. The label giving this sample's cell subset or site can be read as: CD45RA+CCR7+. The receptor comes from a man between 18 and 29 years old in good health. Some clones in this sample may be carry-over from other donors' samples. The DNA sequence reads TGTGCCAGCAGTTTATCGGGGCGGATCTTGGGGGGCACTGAAGCTTTCTTT. Protein translation: CASSLSGRILGGTEAFF.